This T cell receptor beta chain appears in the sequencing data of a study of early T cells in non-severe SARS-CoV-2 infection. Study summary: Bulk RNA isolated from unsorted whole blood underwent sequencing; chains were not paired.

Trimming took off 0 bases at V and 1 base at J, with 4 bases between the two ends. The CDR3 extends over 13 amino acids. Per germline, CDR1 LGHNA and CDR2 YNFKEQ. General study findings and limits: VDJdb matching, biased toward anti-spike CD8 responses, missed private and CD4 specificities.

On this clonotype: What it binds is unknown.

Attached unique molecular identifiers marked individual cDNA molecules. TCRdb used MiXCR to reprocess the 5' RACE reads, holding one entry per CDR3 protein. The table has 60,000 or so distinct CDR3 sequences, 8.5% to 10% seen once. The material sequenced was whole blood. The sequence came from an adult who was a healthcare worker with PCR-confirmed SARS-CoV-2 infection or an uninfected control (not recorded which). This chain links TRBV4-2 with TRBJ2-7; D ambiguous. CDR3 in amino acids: CASSQEGSYEQYF. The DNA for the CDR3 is TGTGCCAGCAGCCAAGAAGGGTCCTACGAGCAGTACTTC.